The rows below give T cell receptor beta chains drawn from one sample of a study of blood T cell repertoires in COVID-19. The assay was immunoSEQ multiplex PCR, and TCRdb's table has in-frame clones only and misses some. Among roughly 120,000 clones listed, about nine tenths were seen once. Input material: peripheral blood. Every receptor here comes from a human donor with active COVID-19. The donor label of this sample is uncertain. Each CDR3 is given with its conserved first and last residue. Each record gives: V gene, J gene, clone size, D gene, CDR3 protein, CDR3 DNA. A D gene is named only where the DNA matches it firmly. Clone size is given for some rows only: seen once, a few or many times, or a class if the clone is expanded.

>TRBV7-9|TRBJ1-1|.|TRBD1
CASRTNMGRGRFNTEAFF
TGTGCCAGCAGAACAAATATGGGCAGGGGGCGTTTTAACACTGAAGCTTTCTTT
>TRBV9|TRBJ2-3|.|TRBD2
CASSARLAGVADTQYF
TGTGCCAGCAGCGCAAGACTAGCGGGGGTAGCAGATACGCAGTATTTT
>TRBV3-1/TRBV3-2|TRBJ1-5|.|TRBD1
CASSLGTGSNQPQHF
TGTGCCAGCAGCCTTGGGACAGGATCAAATCAGCCCCAGCATTTT
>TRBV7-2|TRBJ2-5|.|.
CASSQVLSRAETQYF
TGTGCCAGCAGCCAAGTTCTGTCCAGGGCTGAGACCCAGTACTTC
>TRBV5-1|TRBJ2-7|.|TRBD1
CASSRDPGTGGYEQYF
TGCGCCAGCAGCCGGGACCCCGGGACAGGGGGCTACGAGCAGTACTTC
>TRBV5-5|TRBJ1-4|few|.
CASSYAARTTNEKLFF
TGTGCCAGCAGCTACGCCGCCAGGACAACTAATGAAAAACTGTTTTTT
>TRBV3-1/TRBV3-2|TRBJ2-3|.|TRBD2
CASSDLAGGKDTQYF
TGTGCCAGCAGCGATCTAGCGGGGGGGAAAGATACGCAGTATTTT
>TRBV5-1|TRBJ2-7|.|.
CASSLAFGYEQYF
TGCGCCAGCAGCTTGGCGTTCGGCTACGAGCAGTACTTC
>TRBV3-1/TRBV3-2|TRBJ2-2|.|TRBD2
CASSHLAGGRELFF
TGTGCCAGCAGCCACCTAGCGGGGGGTAGGGAGCTGTTTTTT
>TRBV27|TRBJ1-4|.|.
CASRDNQGEKLFF
TGTGCCAGCCGGGACAACCAGGGTGAAAAACTGTTTTTT
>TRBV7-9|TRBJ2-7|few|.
CASSSRDNQAYEQYF
TGTGCCAGCAGTTCCCGGGACAACCAGGCCTACGAGCAGTACTTC
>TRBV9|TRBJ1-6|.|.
CASSPAGSYNSPLHF
TGTGCCAGCAGCCCCGCGGGCTCCTATAATTCACCCCTCCACTTT
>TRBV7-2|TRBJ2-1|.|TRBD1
CASSSDRVNEQFF
TGTGCCAGCAGCTCTGACAGGGTCAATGAGCAGTTCTTC
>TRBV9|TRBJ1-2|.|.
CASSVDLSYGYTF
TGTGCCAGCAGCGTAGATTTGTCTTATGGCTACACCTTC
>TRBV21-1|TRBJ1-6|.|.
CASTPRWALYSPLHF
TGTGCCAGCACCCCCCGCTGGGCCCTATATTCACCCCTCCACTTT
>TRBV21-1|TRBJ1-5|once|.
CASSKVVGTGVLREPQHF
TGTGCCAGCAGCAAAGTCGTGGGGACAGGGGTCCTCAGGGAGCCCCAGCATTTT
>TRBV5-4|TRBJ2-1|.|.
CASSFYPGQGHNEQFF
TGTGCCAGCAGCTTCTACCCGGGACAAGGCCACAATGAGCAGTTCTTC
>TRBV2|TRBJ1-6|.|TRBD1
CASTYLTGNSPLHF
TGTGCCAGCACGTACTTGACAGGGAATTCACCCCTCCACTTT
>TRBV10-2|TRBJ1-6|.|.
CASSELRYNSPLHF
TGCGCCAGCAGTGAGCTGAGATATAATTCACCCCTCCACTTT
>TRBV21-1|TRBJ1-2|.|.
CASSKALTGTAYGYTF
TGTGCCAGCAGCAAAGCGCTGACCGGGACAGCCTATGGCTACACCTTC
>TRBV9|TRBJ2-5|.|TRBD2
CASSVDASGVQETQYF
TGTGCCAGCAGCGTAGACGCTAGCGGGGTCCAAGAGACCCAGTACTTC
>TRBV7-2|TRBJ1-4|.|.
CASSLTTGWSEKLFF
TGTGCCAGCAGCCTTACAACGGGGTGGAGTGAAAAACTGTTTTTT
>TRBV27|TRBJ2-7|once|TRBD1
CASRPRGQGVSYEQYF
TGTGCCAGCAGGCCCCGAGGACAGGGGGTTTCCTACGAGCAGTACTTC
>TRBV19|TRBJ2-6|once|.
CASSTVQVSSGANVLTF
TGTGCCAGTAGTACTGTACAGGTCAGCTCTGGGGCCAACGTCCTGACTTTC
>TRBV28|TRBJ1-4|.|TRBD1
CASREHGTGGRANEKLFF
TGTGCCAGCAGGGAACACGGGACAGGGGGCCGAGCTAATGAAAAACTGTTTTTT
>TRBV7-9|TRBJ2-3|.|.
CASSIGLRDTDTQYF
TGTGCCAGCAGCATTGGCCTCCGGGACACAGATACGCAGTATTTT
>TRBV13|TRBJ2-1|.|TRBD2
CASSLVSSGGHSEQFF
TGTGCCAGCAGCTTAGTTTCTAGCGGGGGGCACAGTGAGCAGTTCTTC
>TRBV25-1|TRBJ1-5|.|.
CASSAINQPQHF
TGTGCCAGCAGTGCTATAAATCAGCCCCAGCATTTT
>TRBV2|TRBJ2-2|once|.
CASSRTGAGTGELFF
TGTGCCAGCAGCAGGACGGGAGCAGGCACCGGGGAGCTGTTTTTT
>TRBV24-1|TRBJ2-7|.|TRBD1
CATSDSTPGTGYYEQYF
TGTGCCACCAGTGATTCTACCCCCGGGACAGGGTACTACGAGCAGTACTTC
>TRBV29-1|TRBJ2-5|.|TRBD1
CSVGQGAAETQYF
TGCAGCGTTGGACAGGGGGCCGCAGAGACCCAGTACTTC
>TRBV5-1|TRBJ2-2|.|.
CASSDRLAAGELFF
TGCGCCAGCAGCGACCGTCTGGCGGCCGGGGAGCTGTTTTTT
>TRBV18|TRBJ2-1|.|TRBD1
CASSPGQGVRNEQFF
TGTGCCAGCTCACCCGGACAGGGAGTGCGGAATGAGCAGTTCTTC
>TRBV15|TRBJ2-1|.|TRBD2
CATSRPAGVVDEQFF
TGTGCCACCAGCAGGCCCGCGGGGGTGGTGGATGAGCAGTTCTTC
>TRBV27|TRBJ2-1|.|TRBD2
CASSLALAGLYNEQFF
TGTGCCAGCAGTTTAGCCCTAGCGGGTCTCTACAATGAGCAGTTCTTC
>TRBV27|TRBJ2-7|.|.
CASSLSRSYEQYF
TGTGCCAGCAGTTTATCCCGCTCCTACGAGCAGTACTTC
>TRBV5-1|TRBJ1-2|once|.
CASSHVRSQGYTF
TGCGCCAGCAGCCATGTCAGGTCACAAGGCTACACCTTC
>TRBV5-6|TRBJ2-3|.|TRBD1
CASATTGEYSTDTQYF
TGTGCCAGCGCAACGACAGGGGAGTATAGCACAGATACGCAGTATTTT
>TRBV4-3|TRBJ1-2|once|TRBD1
CASSQTGQGGNYGYTF
TGCGCCAGCAGCCAGACCGGACAGGGCGGTAACTATGGCTACACCTTC